The 21 T cell receptor beta chains below come from one sample, sequenced in a study of CD8 T cells in Susac syndrome. An input of about 0.5 to 1 ug of RNA was subjected to reverse transcription using random hexamers. TCRdb reprocessed the immunoSEQ multiplex PCR reads with MiXCR, giving one entry per CDR3 protein. This table holds about 140,000 distinct CDR3 sequences, about 95% found once. Sequencing was performed on CD4+ T cells from PBMCs. The receptors come from a human donor with multiple sclerosis.

This chain joins TRBV4-3 and TRBJ2-5; weak D call: TRBD2 (7 bases). The CDR3 is 15 amino acids. Trimming removed 2 bases from V and 1 base from J, with 11 bases in between. Germline V gene sequence: CDR1 LGHNA, CDR2 YSLEER. The CDR3 is CASSQTRGAQETQYF. The CDR3 DNA follows: TGCGCCAGCAGCCAAACTCGGGGGGCCCAAGAGACCCAGTACTTC.

The chain is built from TRBV29-1 and TRBJ2-1, with 8 bases fitting TRBD2. The length of the CDR3 is 13 residues. CDR1 is SQVTM, CDR2 ANQGSEA, per germline. V trimming: 1 base; J trimming: 10 bases; junction bases outside the gene matches: 6. CDR3 in amino acids: CSVEGLAGWEQFF. The CDR3 coding sequence is TGCAGCGTTGAAGGTTTAGCGGGGTGGGAGCAGTTCTTC.

The chain uses TRBV29-1 and TRBJ2-1, with TRBD2 matching over 8 bases. Losses at the gene ends were 4 bases for V and 4 bases for J; bases not matched to a gene: 6. Germline values: CDR1 SQVTM, CDR2 ANQGSEA. The CDR3 runs 14 residues. This chain's CDR3 is CSVAPGGNYNEQFF. The CDR3 DNA reads TGCAGCGTTGCACCGGGGGGGAATTACAATGAGCAGTTCTTC.

J is TRBJ1-6 and V is TRBV28, with D unresolved. The germline V gene encodes CDR1 MDHEN and CDR2 SYDVKM. V lost 6 bases and J lost 7, with 10 bases in between. The CDR3 loop spans 13 amino acids. Here the CDR3 DNA reads TGTGCCAGCAGCCCTCCGGGGAATTCACCCCTCCACTTT. Translating gives CASSPPGNSPLHF.

The genes are TRBV6-5 and TRBJ1-2; D unclear. From germline, CDR1 is MNHEY and CDR2 SVGAGI. The CDR3 consists of 13 residues. V was shortened by 5 bases and J by 7 bases, with 14 bases between the two germline ends. The CDR3 is CASSTRAGSGYTF. As DNA, the CDR3 is TGTGCCAGCAGTACCCGTGCCGGGAGTGGCTACACCTTC.

This clonotype was seen more than once but under ten times. The chain is built from TRBV20-1 and TRBJ1-1; no clear D gene. The CDR3 is 12 amino acids. V was pared by 6 bases and J by 3 bases, with 11 bases between. Germline V CDR1 and CDR2: DFQATT, SNEGSKA (reference sequence). This chain's CDR3 is CSASYLYTEAFF. The CDR3 nucleotides are TGCAGTGCCAGTTATTTGTACACTGAAGCTTTCTTT.

The rearrangement uses TRBV14 and TRBJ2-1; 7 nucleotides match TRBD1. There are 14 residues in the CDR3. V gave up 8 bases and J gave up 5 bases; unmatched junction bases: 9. Looked up from germline, CDR1 is SGHDN and CDR2 is FVKESK. CDR3 loop: CASQDMGQNNEQFF. The CDR3, as DNA: TGTGCCAGCCAAGATATGGGACAGAACAATGAGCAGTTCTTC.

The rearrangement links TRBV14 to TRBJ1-5, with 7 bases fitting TRBD1. In germline, CDR1 is SGHDN, CDR2 FVKESK. Losses at the gene ends were 3 bases for V and 9 bases for J; bases not matched to a gene: 5. The CDR3 has 13 amino acids. CDR3 coding DNA: TGTGCCAGCAGCCAGAACAGGGGAGGGCCCCAGCATTTT. Residues: CASSQNRGGPQHF.

The chain links TRBV2 to TRBJ2-1, with D possibly being TRBD1 (5 bases). Germline CDR1 is SNHLY and CDR2 is FYNNEI. V lost 3 bases, J lost 0 bases, and 12 bases lay in between. The CDR3 is 16 residues long. DNA for the CDR3: TGTGCCAGCAGTGAGGAAGCAGGGCCCTCCTACAATGAGCAGTTCTTC. Translating gives CASSEEAGPSYNEQFF.

The V call is TRBV20-1, the J call TRBJ1-1; 7 nucleotides align to TRBD1. The ends lost 1 base at V and 1 base at J; junction bases unmatched: 3. In germline, CDR1 is DFQATT, CDR2 SNEGSKA (reference sequence). The CDR3 spans 14 residues. The CDR3 loop is CSARVRQGNTEAFF. The CDR3 DNA is TGCAGTGCTAGAGTTCGACAGGGGAACACTGAAGCTTTCTTT.

This clonotype was observed once. The V and J genes are TRBV1 and TRBJ1-2; TRBD1, the D gene given by the table, was not confirmed from the DNA. TRBV1 is recorded as a pseudogene. CDR3 length: 15 amino acids. The CDR3 DNA is TGCACCAGCAGCCAAATCACAGGGGCTAACTATGGCTACACCTTC. It yields the protein CTSSQITGANYGYTF.

J is TRBJ2-3 and V is TRBV10-3; 10 nucleotides line up with TRBD2. This CDR3 is 14 amino acids long. Germline V gene data show CDR1 as ENHRY and CDR2 as SYGVKD. Trimming at V came to 10 bases and at J to 5 bases, leaving 9 bases not matched to a gene. The DNA for the CDR3 is TGTGCCACTGGACTAGCGGAGAGGCTAGATACGCAGTATTTT. Its protein is CATGLAERLDTQYF.

This chain joins TRBV9 and TRBJ2-4; 11 nucleotides align to TRBD2. The length of the CDR3 is 17 residues. Per the germline V gene, CDR1 is SGDLS and CDR2 is YYNGEE. J was trimmed by 3 bases and V by 0 bases; bases with no gene match: 5. CDR3 DNA sequence: TGTGCCAGCAGCGTAGATCCGACTAGCGGGGTCAAAAACATTCAGTACTTC. This translates into CASSVDPTSGVKNIQYF.

The genes are TRBV29-1 and TRBJ2-7; 8 nucleotides align to TRBD1. The V and J ends lost 7 bases and 4 bases, in that order; junction bases with no gene match: 9. The germline V gene encodes CDR1 SQVTM and CDR2 ANQGSEA. This CDR3 region has 13 residues. In DNA, the CDR3 is TGCAGCGCAGGAGGGGGACAGGCGTACGAGCAGTACTTC. Translation: CSAGGGQAYEQYF.

V gene TRBV14 combines with J gene TRBJ1-4; a weak D match, TRBD1 (5 bases). The V and J ends lost 5 bases and 14 bases respectively, with 15 bases between them. Germline values: CDR1 SGHDN, CDR2 FVKESK. The CDR3 extends over 12 amino acids. The chain's CDR3 is CASSSAPGRLFF. CDR3 in DNA: TGTGCCAGCAGCTCTGCCCCGGGACGTCTGTTTTTT.

V is TRBV14 and J is TRBJ2-6, with D perhaps TRBD2 (5 bases). Trimming shortened V by 2 bases and J by 0 bases, and 8 bases separated the two germline ends. Germline V CDR1 and CDR2: SGHDN, FVKESK. The CDR3 has 16 residues. The CDR3 nucleotides are TGTGCCAGCAGCCAAAGCGGCCTCTCTGGGGCCAACGTCCTGACTTTC. Translating it yields CASSQSGLSGANVLTF.

The chain recombines TRBV2 with TRBJ2-1; the D gene is possibly TRBD2 (5 bases). The V and J ends lost 4 bases and 3 bases respectively, with 10 bases between them. The CDR3 is made up of 14 amino acids. Germline V lookup: CDR1 SNHLY, CDR2 FYNNEI. The chain's CDR3 is CASSGGRVYNEQFF. Here the CDR3 DNA reads TGTGCCAGCAGTGGAGGGCGGGTCTACAATGAGCAGTTCTTC.

The chain joins TRBV19 to TRBJ2-1; D uncertain. V lost 5 bases, J lost 5 bases, and 16 bases lay in between. The germline CDR1 and CDR2 sequences are LNHDA and SQIVND (reference sequence). The CDR3 is 15 amino acids. The CDR3 spells CASSVVVADHNEQFF. The DNA of the CDR3 is TGTGCCAGTAGTGTTGTGGTAGCAGACCACAATGAGCAGTTCTTC.

The chain is built from TRBV20-1 and TRBJ2-7; D may be TRBD1 (5 bases). The V end lost 0 bases, the J end lost 2 bases, and 17 bases lay between the germline ends. CDR1 and CDR2 from the germline V gene are DFQATT and SNEGSKA (reference sequence). This CDR3 region has 16 residues. CDR3 in amino acids: CSARDPTRARPYEQYF. For the CDR3, the DNA is TGCAGTGCTAGAGATCCCACCAGGGCGCGTCCCTACGAGCAGTACTTC.

The chain uses TRBV2 and TRBJ2-7, with 9 bases lining up with TRBD1. Germline CDR1 reads SNHLY; CDR2 reads FYNNEI. The CDR3 runs to 14 residues. The V gene end was trimmed by 4 bases and the J gene end by 6 bases; junction bases not matched to a gene: 7. CDR3 DNA: TGTGCCAGCAGTGGCGATTGGACAGGGGCCGAGCAGTACTTC. It yields the protein CASSGDWTGAEQYF.

The gene calls are TRBV20-1 and TRBJ2-7, with TRBD1 identical over 8 bases. The V and J ends lost 3 bases and 5 bases, in that order; junction bases with no gene match: 3. The CDR3 spans 12 residues. Germline CDR1 and CDR2: DFQATT and SNEGSKA (reference sequence). The CDR3 is CSASSTGDEQYF. In DNA, the CDR3 is TGCAGTGCTAGCTCGACAGGGGACGAGCAGTACTTC.